A single sample gave rise to the 5 T cell receptor beta chains below, sequenced in a study of PD-1 and CTLA-4 blockade in melanoma. The protocol was immunoSEQ multiplex PCR, while the TCRdb copy is restricted to in-frame clones and leaves out a portion. This repertoire shows tens of thousands of clones, approximately 90% found once; its top ten account for 6.5% to 9.5%. The starting material was CD8+ T cells from peripheral blood, obtained from a patient given anti-PD-1 treatment. Receptors were obtained from a human donor with melanoma.

V gene TRBV28 combines with J gene TRBJ2-7; perhaps TRBD2 as D (5 bases). CDR1 is MDHEN, CDR2 SYDVKM, per germline. This CDR3 has 15 residues. V gave up 3 bases and J gave up 6 bases, with 18 bases separating them. CDR3 loop: CASSFRYGSSVEQYF. Written as DNA, the CDR3 is TGTGCCAGCAGTTTTCGTTATGGGAGTTCTGTCGAGCAGTACTTC.

This clone came up a few times. The junction shows a germline mismatch at one end, possibly a read error. The chain couples TRBV7-9 to TRBJ1-5; perhaps TRBD1 as D (5 bases). The CDR3 consists of 17 residues. The germline CDR1 and CDR2 sequences are SEHNR and FQNEAQ (reference sequence). CDR3 nucleotides: TGTGCCAGCAGCATAGCTCAGGGACGCAGGTTTGATCAGCCCCAGCATTTT. It is translated as CASSIAQGRRFDQPQHF.

The chain joins TRBV13 to TRBJ2-7; 7 positions match TRBD1. V trimming: 5 bases; J trimming: 3 bases; junction bases outside the gene matches: 10. The CDR3 spans 15 residues. Germline lookup yields CDR1 PRHDT and CDR2 FYEKMQ (reference sequence). In DNA, the CDR3 is TGTGCCAGCAGCACCAGACAGGGTACCTACTACGAGCAGTACTTC. Its translation: CASSTRQGTYYEQYF.

The rearrangement links TRBV14 to TRBJ1-1; D not certain. The V end was cut by 4 bases, the J end by 3 bases, with 12 bases between. The length of the CDR3 is 14 residues. The germline V gene has CDR1 SGHDN and CDR2 FVKESK. CDR3 amino acids: CASSLTGRYTEAFF. DNA of the CDR3: TGTGCCAGCAGCCTCACCGGCAGGTACACTGAAGCTTTCTTT.

V is TRBV10-2 and J is TRBJ2-7, with 7 bases aligning to TRBD1. The CDR3 sequence is 12 residues long. Germline values: CDR1 WSHSY, CDR2 SAAADI. V lost 4 bases and J lost 6; bases outside the gene matches: 3. This CDR3 is CASSVNRGEQYF. Here the CDR3 DNA reads TGCGCCAGCAGTGTGAACAGGGGCGAGCAGTACTTC.